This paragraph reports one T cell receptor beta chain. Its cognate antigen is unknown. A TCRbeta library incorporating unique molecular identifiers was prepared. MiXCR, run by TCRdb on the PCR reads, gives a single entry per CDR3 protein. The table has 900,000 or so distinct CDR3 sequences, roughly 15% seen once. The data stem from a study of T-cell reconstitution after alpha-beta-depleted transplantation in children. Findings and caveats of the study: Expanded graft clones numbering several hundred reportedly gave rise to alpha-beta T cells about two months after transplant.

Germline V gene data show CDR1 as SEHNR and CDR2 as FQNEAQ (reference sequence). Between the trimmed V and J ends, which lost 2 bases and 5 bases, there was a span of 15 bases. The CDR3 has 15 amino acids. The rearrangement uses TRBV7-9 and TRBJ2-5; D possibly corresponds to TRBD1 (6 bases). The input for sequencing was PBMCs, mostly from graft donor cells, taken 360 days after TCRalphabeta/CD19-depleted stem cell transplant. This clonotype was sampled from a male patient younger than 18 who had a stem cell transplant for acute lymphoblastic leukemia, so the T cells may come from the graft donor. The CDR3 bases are TGTGCCAGCAGCTTAAACAGGGTGGGATGGGAGACCCAGTACTTC. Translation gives CASSLNRVGWETQYF.